The 7 T cell receptor beta chains below were found in one sample sequenced in a study of T cell responses to AZD1222 COVID-19 vaccine. Profiling relied on immunoSEQ multiplex PCR, and the TCRdb table lists in-frame clones only, not all of them. Among more than 95,000 clones, about 85% were seen once, and the ten largest hold 4% to 4.5%. The specimen comprised peripheral blood, sampled on day 0 of AZD1222 vaccination. The receptors stem from an adult in good health.

The rearrangement links TRBV7-2 to TRBJ1-5; D gene ambiguous. V lost 5 bases and J lost 0, with 11 bases in between. Germline CDR1 and CDR2: SGHTA and FQGNSA. The CDR3 covers 15 residues. As DNA, the CDR3 is TGTGCCAGCAGCCCCGGCGGATTTAGCAATCAGCCCCAGCATTTT. Its translation: CASSPGGFSNQPQHF.

This clone is labeled as medium-sized. For the CDR3, the DNA is TGTGCCAGCAGTTTATTGCCCCCTCTTAGCGGGTCCTCCTACGAGCAGTACTTC. Amino acids: CASSLLPPLSGSSYEQYF. V gene TRBV27 combines with J gene TRBJ2-7; TRBD2 agrees at 7 bases. CDR3 length equals 18 residues. V lost 1 base and J lost 0; bases outside the gene matches: 12. Germline V gene sequence: CDR1 MNHEY, CDR2 SMNVEV (reference sequence).

The sample holds one count of this clone. The genes are TRBV6-5 and TRBJ1-4, with a weak D call TRBD1 (6 bases). Trimming took off 5 bases at V and 5 bases at J, with 9 bases between the two ends. Germline assignment: CDR1 MNHEY and CDR2 SVGAGI. There are 13 residues in the CDR3. The CDR3 region is CASSRGDNEKLFF. DNA of the CDR3: TGTGCCAGCAGTAGGGGGGACAATGAAAAACTGTTTTTT.

The rearrangement links TRBV6-5 to TRBJ1-2; the D is unclear. The germline gives CDR1 MNHEY, CDR2 SVGAGI. This CDR3 comprises 14 residues. Trimming removed 0 bases from V and 2 bases from J, with 7 bases in between. The CDR3 DNA reads as TGTGCCAGCAGTTACTCGATAGGGAACTATGGCTACACCTTC. It encodes CASSYSIGNYGYTF.

The chain is built from TRBV20-1 and TRBJ1-5; D unclear. Germline V CDR1 and CDR2: DFQATT, SNEGSKA (reference sequence). This CDR3 region has 13 residues. Trimming stripped 3 bases from V and 4 bases from J, with 10 bases between. CDR3 in amino acids: CSASIALNQPQHF. The CDR3 DNA follows: TGCAGTGCTAGTATCGCCCTTAATCAGCCCCAGCATTTT.

J is TRBJ2-7 and V is TRBV7-2, with D perhaps matching TRBD1 (5 bases). Germline loops: CDR1 SGHTA, CDR2 FQGNSA. The CDR3 is made up of 14 amino acids. V was pared by 3 bases and J by 1 base, with 10 bases between. The CDR3 coding sequence is TGTGCCAGCAGCTTTACAGGAGTATCCTACGAGCAGTACTTC. Translated, it gives CASSFTGVSYEQYF.

The sample holds a few counts of this clone. The CDR3 here is CASAIPYSSSGNTIYF. CDR3 bases: TGTGCCAGCGCCATTCCATATAGCAGCTCTGGAAACACCATATATTTT. The chain couples TRBV18 to TRBJ1-3; D unclear. The germline gives CDR1 KGHSH, CDR2 LQKENI. The CDR3 loop spans 16 amino acids. With 8 bases removed from V and 0 bases from J, the gap between germline ends came to 17 bases.